These T cell receptor beta chains were read from a single sample in a study of OX40 agonist ivuxolimab in advanced cancers. Some clones are missing from TCRdb's copy, which holds only in-frame ones; the method was immunoSEQ multiplex PCR. Of more than 20,000 clones listed, approximately 87% are singletons. Sample: CD4+ or CD8+ T cells sorted from blood, taken in a trial of the OX40 agonist ivuxolimab. The source of these receptors is an adult with an advanced solid tumor such as melanoma, head and neck, liver or kidney cancer. Both conserved end residues are part of each CDR3.

V,length,J,CDR3
TRBV6-1,14,TRBJ2-1,CASSGVGWGNEQFF
TRBV5-1,15,TRBJ1-5,CASSLVPGGDQPQHF
TRBV11-2,18,TRBJ2-7,CASSLVTAARASSYEQYF
TRBV7-6,16,TRBJ2-7,CASSYSSGGTDYEQYF
TRBV5-1,13,TRBJ1-1,CASSLGLNTEAFF
TRBV6-5,13,TRBJ2-7,CASGRGIPHEQYF
TRBV4-1,17,TRBJ2-5,CASSLESTSGGGETQYF
TRBV7-9,16,TRBJ2-1,CASSHPEVAGNSEQFF
TRBV4-1,17,TRBJ1-1,CASSQEGLGRLDTEAFF
TRBV5-1,15,TRBJ2-2,CASSPGTTNTGELFF
TRBV21-1,11,TRBJ2-1,CASGGRNEQFF
TRBV13,12,TRBJ2-3,CASSLEADTQYF
TRBV18,13,TRBJ2-1,CASSPPMGNEQFF
TRBV9,15,TRBJ2-5,CASSPFGDHQETQYF
TRBV27,15,TRBJ2-7,CASSLEQGYPYEQYF
TRBV27,11,TRBJ2-1,CASRVANEQFF
TRBV11-2,12,TRBJ2-7,CASSPGGHEQYF
TRBV27,16,TRBJ2-5,CASSLRTGGRGETQYF
TRBV6-1,12,TRBJ2-7,CASSLDRHEQYF
TRBV6-5,16,TRBJ1-2,CASSSHPTGGRRGYTF
TRBV7-8,14,TRBJ1-3,CASSPWDSGNTIYF
TRBV27,14,TRBJ1-6,CASSLGQGNSPLHF
TRBV6-6,16,TRBJ2-5,CASRLRTSGVQETQYF
TRBV9,15,TRBJ1-1,CASSVVRGRKTEAFF
TRBV9,15,TRBJ2-4,CASSVERGDKNIQYF
TRBV7-4,14,TRBJ1-3,CAVGGGNSGNTIYF
TRBV27,15,TRBJ2-7,CASSPGQGYSYEQYF
TRBV9,13,TRBJ1-2,CASSEGALYGYTF
TRBV19,14,TRBJ2-7,CASSSGGIAYEQYF
TRBV2,16,TRBJ1-6,CASTHTGTGYNSPLHF
TRBV5-6,12,TRBJ2-7,CASSLEGPEQYF
TRBV28,14,TRBJ1-3,CASSLAGWGNTIYF
TRBV10-2,15,NA,CASSESANLGHEQYF
TRBV9,15,TRBJ1-2,CASSVAMSPNYGYTF
TRBV28,14,TRBJ1-6,CASSSNREKPPLHF
TRBV7-9,12,TRBJ2-1,CASRGGNNEQFF
TRBV5-1,16,TRBJ1-6,CASSRDRAVYNSPLHF
TRBV7-9,14,TRBJ1-2,CASSVPGGQDGYTF
TRBV7-9,13,TRBJ2-1,CASSLVVEGEQFF
TRBV6-1,14,TRBJ2-7,CASSSGRATYEQYF
TRBV6-1,14,TRBJ1-1,CASSPGWVNTEAFF
TRBV27,20,TRBJ2-7,CASSYALGSPILSSSYEQYF
TRBV5-4,15,TRBJ2-1,CASTTRGGAYNEQFF
TRBV21-1,15,TRBJ1-3,CASSNRGFVWKHHIF
TRBV29-1,11,TRBJ2-7,CSVAVPREQYF
TRBV2,11,TRBJ2-7,CASNLPGEQYF
TRBV27,15,TRBJ2-1,CASSLASGGLDEQFF
TRBV5-1,16,TRBJ1-1,CASSQPPTGTNTEAFF
TRBV7-2,15,TRBJ2-1,CASSPIGGIDNEQFF